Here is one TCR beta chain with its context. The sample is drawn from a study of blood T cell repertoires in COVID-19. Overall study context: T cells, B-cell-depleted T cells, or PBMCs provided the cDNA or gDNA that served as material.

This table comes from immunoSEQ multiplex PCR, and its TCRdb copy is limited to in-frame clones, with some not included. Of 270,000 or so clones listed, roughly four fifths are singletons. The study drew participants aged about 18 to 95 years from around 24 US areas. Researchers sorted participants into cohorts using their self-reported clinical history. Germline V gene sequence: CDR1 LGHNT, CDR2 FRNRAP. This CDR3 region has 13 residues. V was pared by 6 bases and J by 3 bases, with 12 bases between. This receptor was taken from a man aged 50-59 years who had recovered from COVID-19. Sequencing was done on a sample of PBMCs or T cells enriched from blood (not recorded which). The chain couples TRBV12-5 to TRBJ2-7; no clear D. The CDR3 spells CASGPNTDYEQYF. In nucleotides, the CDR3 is TGTGCTAGTGGCCCGAACACAGACTACGAGCAGTACTTC.